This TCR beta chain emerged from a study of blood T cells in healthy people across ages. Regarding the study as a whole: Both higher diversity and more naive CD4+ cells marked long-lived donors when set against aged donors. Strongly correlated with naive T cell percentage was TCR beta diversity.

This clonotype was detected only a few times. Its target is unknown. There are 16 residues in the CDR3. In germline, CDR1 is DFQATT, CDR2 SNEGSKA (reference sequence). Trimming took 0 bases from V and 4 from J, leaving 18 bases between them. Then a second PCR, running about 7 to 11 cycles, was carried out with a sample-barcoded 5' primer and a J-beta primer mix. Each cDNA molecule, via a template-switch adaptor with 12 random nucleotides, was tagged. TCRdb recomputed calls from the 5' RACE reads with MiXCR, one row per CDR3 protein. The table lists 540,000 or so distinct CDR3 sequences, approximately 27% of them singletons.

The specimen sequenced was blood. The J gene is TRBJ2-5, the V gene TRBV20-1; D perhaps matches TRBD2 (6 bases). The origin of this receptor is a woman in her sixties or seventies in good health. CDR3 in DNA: TGCAGTGCTAGAGATCTTCTAGCGACCGGGCGAGAGACCCAGTACTTC. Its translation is CSARDLLATGRETQYF.